This entry describes one T cell receptor (beta chain). This clone came up a few times. It lacks a known antigen. No base qualities exist here, and no much larger clone lies one base off it. This specimen comes from a study of cytomegalovirus exposure and HLA in healthy donors listed by TCRdb under 2017. Looking at the study overall: According to an earlier analysis of several hundred of the donors, roughly 180 million T cells yielded 117 million unique TCR beta sequences and about 300 Gb of sequence data. A later analysis re-examined previously published TCR beta repertoires from roughly 720 donors and added high-resolution HLA genotyping to investigate patterns of TCR occurrence. A handful of DR-DQ haplotypes were treated as single units for association and clustering because of strong linkage in the cohort. Rather than drawing on any new phenotypic data, the later analysis identified candidate immune exposures from TCR beta sequences and the way those sequences occurred across donors. An early release covering roughly 600 HLA-typed donors comprised about 320 gigabases of sequencing data and roughly 86 million unique TCR sequences. The study aimed to test whether cataloging public T cell receptors could reveal signatures of past pathogen exposure. Every repertoire in the discovery cohort had been generated on one and the same sequencing platform. In a later genetic analysis, genome-wide SNP genotypes for about three fifths of the roughly 670 donors were used, and that subset was treated as a discovery cohort. An earlier analysis of roughly 580 of the donors used high-throughput TCR beta sequencing to judge whether each TCR beta V gene segment behaved as functional or pseudogenic. Among the roughly 400 genotyped donors, approximately 77% belonged to the genetic ancestry cluster associated with self-reported Caucasian donors. Among 398 genotyped donors of the cohort, an average of around 220,000 unique TCR beta nucleotide sequences was sequenced per donor, of which about 19% were non-productive. HLA typing covered class I and class II loci at four-digit resolution. High-throughput TCR immunosequencing, statistical association of individual TCRs with disease status, and machine learning were combined to predict cytomegalovirus infection status. Donor age, sex, ethnicity and CMV serostatus were compiled together with the repertoire data. Typing coverage differed by locus: A, B, C, DRB1 and DQB1 were typed in roughly 620-630 donors, DQA1 in around 500, DPA1 in some 600, and DPB1 in just under 490. In addition to the first cohort of 650 to 800 subjects, a separate validation cohort of 130 or so different subjects was used. The study used immunosequencing to profile the T cell repertoires of around 600 subjects and linked those repertoires to cytomegalovirus serostatus. The paper's findings and limits, for the study overall: The study gave a list of about 160 TCR beta chains associated with cytomegalovirus. In a later genetic analysis, fewer N-insertions in productive TCRs were reported among donors in an Asian-associated ancestry cluster than the approximately 630-donor mean. Only TCR beta chains were sequenced in this cohort, and the absence of alpha or paired-chain data limited detectable features. In a later analysis, HLA-associated TCR beta chains showed more clonal expansion and lower generation probabilities than non-associated chains that were equally common. A group of highly shared sequence variants was considered likely to be a technical artifact of the sequencing pipeline. Broadly in line with IMGT annotations, most TCR beta V segments showed up in productive rearrangements about 90% or about 30% of the time in an earlier analysis of around 600 of the donors. According to a later analysis, TCR association rates differed among HLA loci, with DRB1 alleles showing the most associated TCRs and HLA-C alleles showing the fewest. In vitro tests confirmed that a few of the cytomegalovirus-associated TCR beta chains recognize cytomegalovirus antigens. When HLA alleles, especially DR and DQ, strongly co-occurred, attributing TCR associations to individual alleles was difficult. Roughly uniform sequencing depth across donors was assumed in presence/absence analyses, although this assumption may not hold. A further reported finding was that TCR beta sequences accurately predicted the HLA-A and HLA-B alleles for most subjects in the first cohort. V-gene and J-gene trimming of TCR beta chains was associated with a missense DCLRE1C variant in a later genetic analysis, and the association was replicated in an independent cohort. In both the original and validation cohorts, the classifier was reported to diagnose cytomegalovirus status with high specificity and sensitivity. Some IMGT-functional V segments, including TRBV6-2 and TRBV6-3, could not be told apart with the 87-base-pair reads, so those segments were excluded. Specific HLA alleles were associated with roughly 16,000 TCR beta sequences at a false discovery rate of 0.05 in a later analysis. Because counts were too low, some 17 rarely observed V segments, including chromosome 9 orphons, were excluded from the earlier analysis of some 590 of the donors. Correlated functional status among segregating V segments might reflect linkage disequilibrium, but an unknown experimental factor could not be ruled out. According to a later analysis, parvovirus B19, influenza, CMV and Epstein-Barr virus appeared linked to several top co-occurrence clusters. According to a later analysis, most CMV-associated TCR beta chains appeared to be HLA-restricted, and the HLA associations seemed to be driven largely by CMV exposure. The authors suggested that the approach could potentially be generalized to other disease states and immunological phenotypes. For the cohort, immune exposure information was limited to CMV serostatus. Most TCR sequences were observed very rarely across donors, whereas some public TCRs were present in many individuals. Because HLA typing was missing for some donors at each locus, association tests included only the typed subset.

Trimming leaves V shorter by 7 bases and J shorter by 7 bases, with the junction holding 5 bases beyond the gene matches. According to the germline V gene, CDR1 reads WSHSY and CDR2 reads SAAADI. The CDR3 measures 15 amino acids from cysteine to phenylalanine. Only the CDR3 DNA stays, 45 bases, in frame from base 1. The library was generated by the immunoSEQ multiplex PCR assay. For the multiplex PCR, a mixture combining 60 forward primers for TCR Vbeta segments and 13 reverse primers for TCR Jbeta segments was used. Amplification of the CDR3 region of rearranged TCR beta genes was performed with a multiplex PCR assay on genomic DNA. On the Illumina HiSeq System, the amplified TCR beta libraries were sequenced as 87-base-pair reads. The authors' pipeline ran thus. Across the 500 to 750 repertoires, a later analysis counted 80 million or so unique TCR beta chains, 9 million to 14 million of which were shared by at least two donors. Raw reads were error-corrected and collapsed into unique sequences with a nearest-neighbor algorithm that merged closely related sequences to remove PCR and sequencing errors. V, D and J gene segments were assigned by aligning CDR3 sequences to IMGT reference sequences. For a sequence to be retained, a match of at least six nucleotides was required to both a V gene segment and a J gene segment. A rearrangement was called productive if the CDR3 had no stop codons and remained in frame with V and J, and every other rearrangement was called non-productive. CDR3 was defined according to IMGT convention as the region running from the second conserved V-encoded cysteine to the conserved J-encoded phenylalanine. In an earlier analysis of roughly 610 of the donors, sequences lacking an unambiguous match to a single V gene segment were excluded. In an earlier analysis of around 590 of the donors, a V segment was called functional when productive rearrangements were above 56.7%, and segregating when the standard deviation between donors exceeded 5%. A statistical classification framework was built to diagnose cytomegalovirus status from the catalog of TCR beta chain sequences. A later analysis assigned V and J genes by comparing TCR nucleotide sequences with IMGT/GENE-DB human TR gene sequences. Using the TCRdist pipeline, a later analysis assigned CDR3 sequences along with most-parsimonious VDJ recombination scenarios. In a later analysis, each TCR beta chain was defined by its CDR3 amino acid sequence together with its V-gene family, and reads lacking a unique V-gene family were excluded. In a later analysis, some 600 highly shared, low-generation-probability nucleotide sequences were removed to address suspected cross-contamination and a sequencing artifact. A later analysis calculated a clonal expansion index for each public chain from normalized within-repertoire ranks of inferred template counts. A later analysis computed generation probabilities with a VDJ recombination model fitted to out-of-frame rearrangements, and checked the results against IGoR. A later analysis scored TCR-TCR, TCR-HLA and TCR-CMV co-occurrence with hypergeometric tests, applying a repertoire-size bias correction to TCR pairs. To estimate false discovery rates, a later analysis permuted the HLA or CMV assignments 20 times. A later analysis grouped co-occurring TCRs with DBSCAN, adding TCRdist sequence similarity when clustering within HLA-allele-positive subsets. Repertoires with fewer than 30,000 or more than 120,000 public chains, plus five repertoires with anomalous nucleotide sharing, were excluded from co-occurrence clustering. Entries here come from immuneACCESS through TCRdb and include only in-frame sequences with V and J called. Some clones fail to appear in such tables; in the studies checked, an unresolved V gene covers under half of the shortfall, and the cause of the remainder is unknown. The V and J calls and clone size come from that table; D and trimming were worked out from the DNA. The sample has around 170,000 clones on record, roughly 80% of them singletons. 1.3% of the sample is taken by the ten largest.

In total, approximately 610 healthy bone marrow donors made up the cohort. All cohort members were sampled while nominally healthy, although unrecorded immune exposures were likely present. The donor tested CMV seropositive and was one of the 289 seropositive cohort members. A peripheral blood sample was provided by each donor, and peripheral blood mononuclear cells were used for TCR beta sequencing. The Qiagen DNeasy Blood Extraction Kit was used to extract genomic DNA from the blood cell samples. The sample taken for sequencing was PBMCs. This TCR was recovered from a man aged 45 to 65 in good health and CMV-seropositive. This receptor chain uses TRBV10-2 and TRBJ1-6, with 12 bases in between that match TRBD1. The base sequence is TGCGCCAGCACCTCCGGGACAGGGGGCAATTCACCCCTCCACTTT. It codes for CASTSGTGGNSPLHF.